Below, 17 T cell receptor beta chains from the same sample are listed, as sequenced in a study of blood T cell repertoires in COVID-19. Libraries were prepared by immunoSEQ multiplex PCR; TCRdb keeps only in-frame clonotypes and omits some of them. The sample carries around 130,000 clones, about four fifths recorded once. Sequencing input: peripheral blood. The origin of the receptors is a man aged 35-49 years with active or convalescent COVID-19.

This chain connects TRBV6-1 to TRBJ2-7, with D maybe TRBD1 (7 bases). Trimming pared 3 bases from V and 2 bases from J, leaving 14 bases between. CDR1 and CDR2 from the germline V gene are MNHNS and SASEGT. The length of the CDR3 is 15 residues. In DNA form, the CDR3 reads TGTGCCAGCAGTGACCGGGGCAGGGGGGCCTACGAGCAGTACTTC. Protein: CASSDRGRGAYEQYF.

The chain has TRBV7-2 and TRBJ2-6; D gene ambiguous. The CDR3 covers 15 residues. Germline lookup yields CDR1 SGHTA and CDR2 FQGNSA. Trimming took 5 bases from V and 4 from J, leaving 12 bases between them. CDR3 residues: CASSPTDPGANVLTF. CDR3 sequence (DNA): TGTGCCAGCAGCCCAACAGACCCCGGGGCCAACGTCCTGACTTTC.

V gene TRBV3-1 (or the pseudogene TRBV3-2) combines with J gene TRBJ2-2; 7 bases are shared with TRBD2. Germline trimming cut 1 base from V and 6 bases from J; bases unmatched to any gene: 5. The CDR3 totals 15 residues. The germline CDR1 and CDR2 sequences are LGHDT and YNNKEL (reference sequence). CDR3 loop: CASSQGSTSAGELFF. The CDR3 region has the DNA TGTGCCAGCAGCCAAGGAAGTACTAGCGCCGGGGAGCTGTTTTTT.

The chain links TRBV19 to TRBJ1-4, with D possibly TRBD1 on 5 matching bases. Germline V gives CDR1 LNHDA, CDR2 SQIVND (reference sequence). The CDR3 extends over 14 amino acids. V gave up 7 bases and J gave up 3 bases, with 12 bases separating them. CDR3 sequence (DNA): TGTGCCAGTAAATCAGGGAGGGCTAATGAAAAACTGTTTTTT. It translates to CASKSGRANEKLFF. Full variable domain (remainder filled in from reference TRBV19 and TRBJ1-4): DGGITQSPKYLFRKEGQNVTLSCEQNLNHDAMYWYRQDPGQGLRLIYYSQIVNDFQKGDIAEGYSVSREKKESFPLTVTSAQKNPTAFYLCASKSGRANEKLFFGSGTQLSVL.

This clone was counted between two and nine times. The chain recombines TRBV10-1 with TRBJ2-7, with D uncertain. This CDR3 is 13 amino acids long. V was pared by 2 bases and J by 1 base, with 6 bases between. Per the germline V gene, CDR1 is WNHNN and CDR2 is SYGVQD (reference sequence). Here the CDR3 reads CASSERQSYEQYF. The CDR3 DNA follows: TGCGCCAGCAGTGAGCGTCAGTCCTACGAGCAGTACTTC.

The chain recombines TRBV4-3 with TRBJ1-5; no clear D. Germline V gene lookup returns CDR1 LGHNA and CDR2 YSLEER. This CDR3 spans 14 amino acids. V shed 0 bases and J shed 7 bases, with 10 bases lying between them. The CDR3 loop is CASSQDANRQPQHF. The CDR3, as DNA: TGCGCCAGCAGCCAAGATGCCAACAGACAGCCCCAGCATTTT.

The DNA for the CDR3 is TGTGCCAGCAGCCAAGAAGATGTACCCCGGGTTCTCCACTTT. It codes for CASSQEDVPRVLHF. This sequence joins TRBV4-2 and TRBJ1-6; D gene unclear. The germline V gene has CDR1 LGHNA and CDR2 YNFKEQ. The V end was cut by 0 bases, the J end by 16 bases, with 16 bases between. This CDR3 comprises 14 residues.

The chain is built from TRBV19 and TRBJ1-4, with a weak D call TRBD1 (6 bases). The CDR3 consists of 12 residues. Trimming removed 8 bases at V and 7 bases at J, with 11 bases between. CDR1 and CDR2 (germline): LNHDA, SQIVND (reference sequence). CDR3 sequence (DNA): TGTGCCAGTCGGACAGTGGGTGAAAAACTGTTTTTT. Translation: CASRTVGEKLFF.

The chain joins TRBV3-1 (or the pseudogene TRBV3-2) to TRBJ2-7; 10 nucleotides match TRBD2. CDR3 length equals 15 residues. V gave up 4 bases and J gave up 2 bases; unmatched junction bases: 5. CDR1 and CDR2 (germline): LGHDT, YNNKEL (reference sequence). As DNA, the CDR3 is TGTGCCAGCAGCCTCGCTAGCGGGGGTGCCTACGAGCAGTACTTC. This gives the protein CASSLASGGAYEQYF.

This clone appeared a few times. V and J are TRBV6-4 and TRBJ1-1; a weak D match, TRBD1 (5 bases). This CDR3 is 13 amino acids long. With 5 bases removed from V and 0 bases from J, the gap between germline ends came to 7 bases. Germline loops: CDR1 MRHNA, CDR2 SNTAGT. The CDR3 DNA reads TGTGCCAGCAGTTTCAGGGTGAACACTGAAGCTTTCTTT. Protein product: CASSFRVNTEAFF.

The rearrangement links TRBV6-2 or TRBV6-3 to TRBJ1-5, with TRBD1 matching over 7 bases. V lost 5 bases, J lost 6 bases, and 7 bases stayed unmatched. Germline assignment: CDR1 MNHEY and CDR2 SVGEGT. The CDR3 spans 14 residues. DNA for the CDR3: TGTGCCAGCAGTGGGGCAGGGGGTAGTCAGCCCCAGCATTTT. It encodes CASSGAGGSQPQHF.

CDR3 in amino acids: CASSELEGAWGTEAFF. CDR3 sequence (DNA): TGTGCCAGCAGTGAACTCGAGGGAGCCTGGGGAACTGAAGCTTTCTTT. The chain recombines TRBV6-1 with TRBJ1-1; D uncertain. The germline V gene has CDR1 MNHNS and CDR2 SASEGT. This CDR3 contains 16 residues. Trimming took off 2 bases at V and 5 bases at J, with 18 bases between the two ends.

CDR3 nucleotides: TGTGCCAGCTCTCCGGACTCCGCCAAGGGAGGCTACACCTTC. Its protein is CASSPDSAKGGYTF. The gene calls are TRBV18 and TRBJ1-2; D remains unclear. This CDR3 comprises 14 residues. Germline V gene lookup returns CDR1 KGHSH and CDR2 LQKENI. Trimming took off 6 bases at V and 8 bases at J, with 19 bases between the two ends.

In this sample, this clone turned up once. The chain employs TRBV12-3 or TRBV12-4 and TRBJ1-5, with D maybe TRBD1 (5 bases). The ends were cut back, 3 bases at V and 3 bases at J, with 6 bases in the middle. This CDR3 region has 13 residues. CDR3 bases: TGTGCCAGCAGTTTGACAGTCAATCAGCCCCAGCATTTT. This encodes CASSLTVNQPQHF.

The rearrangement joins TRBV28 to TRBJ1-2, with 12 bases fitting TRBD1. Germline-derived CDR1 and CDR2 are MDHEN and SYDVKM. CDR3 length equals 15 residues. Trimming removed 5 bases from V and 8 bases from J; junction bases left unmatched: 9. The CDR3 region has the DNA TGTGCCAGCAGTACCGGGACAGGGGGCGCGAGGGGCTACACCTTC. Protein sequence: CASSTGTGGARGYTF.

The chain couples TRBV5-1 to TRBJ2-1, with 7 bases identical to TRBD1. The germline gives CDR1 SGHRS, CDR2 YFSETQ. J lost 3 bases, V lost 0 bases, and 3 bases had no gene match. This CDR3 region has 15 residues. CDR3 residues: CASSLAGDSYNEQFF. In DNA, the CDR3 is TGCGCCAGCAGCTTGGCAGGGGACAGCTACAATGAGCAGTTCTTC.

The chain has TRBV6-2 or TRBV6-3 and TRBJ2-3; 8 bases are shared with TRBD1. CDR1 is MNHEY and CDR2 is SVGEGT in the germline V gene. V lost 2 bases, J lost 6 bases, and 10 bases stayed unmatched. The CDR3 length is 16 residues. The CDR3 sequence is CASSYVRGRTGDTQYF. The CDR3 nucleotides read TGTGCCAGCAGTTACGTCAGGGGGCGAACAGGGGATACGCAGTATTTT.